Listed here are 13 T cell receptor beta chains from one sample, sequenced in a study of cytomegalovirus exposure and HLA in healthy donors. Both 60 Vbeta primers and 13 Jbeta primers went into the PCR. Assay: immunoSEQ multiplex PCR; the TCRdb copy retains only in-frame clones and omits some. The sample consists of some 170,000 clones, roughly 80% of them appearing once. Material: PBMCs. The source is a man younger than 30 in good health and CMV-seropositive.

Notes on this clone: Mismatch with germline at one junction end may stem from a read error. The chain employs TRBV18 and TRBJ2-1; 8 bases fit TRBD1. CDR1 is KGHSH and CDR2 is LQKENI in the germline V gene. This CDR3 region has 13 residues. The CDR3 sequence: CASSPDRAVELFF. The CDR3 coding sequence is TGTGCCAGCTCACCGGACAGGGCCGTAGAGCTGTTCTTC.

The chain links TRBV5-1 to TRBJ2-2; D uncertain. Germline CDR1 and CDR2: SGHRS and YFSETQ. The V and J ends lost 1 base and 7 bases respectively, with 2 bases between them. This CDR3 has 11 amino acids. The CDR3 here is CASSLRGELFF. CDR3 coding DNA: TGCGCCAGCAGCTTGCGCGGGGAGCTGTTTTTT.

This clone showed up just once. The chain employs TRBV27 and TRBJ2-1; 8 bases fit TRBD2. Trimming cost V 5 bases and J 7 bases; bases outside gene matches: 16. The germline CDR1 and CDR2 sequences are MNHEY and SMNVEV (reference sequence). This CDR3 comprises 17 residues. The DNA of the CDR3 is TGTGCCAGCAGTCGAAAACTAGCGGACCTACTTTGGAATGAGCAGTTCTTC. Protein product: CASSRKLADLLWNEQFF.

The V gene is TRBV15, the J gene TRBJ1-5; 11 bases line up with TRBD1. There are 17 residues in the CDR3. J gave up 1 base and V 5 bases, and 7 bases lay outside the gene matches. CDR1 is LNHNV, CDR2 YYDKDF, per germline (reference sequence). CDR3 amino acids: CATSPFGTGGSNQPQHF. The CDR3 coding sequence is TGTGCCACCAGCCCTTTTGGGACAGGGGGGAGCAATCAGCCCCAGCATTTT.

J is TRBJ2-5 and V is TRBV7-2, with D tentatively TRBD2 (7 bases). The length of the CDR3 is 14 residues. Germline V gene data show CDR1 as SGHTA and CDR2 as FQGNSA. The V end was cut by 5 bases, the J end by 1 base, with 11 bases between. The CDR3 DNA is TGTGCCAGCAGCCGCGGGGGCCTCCAAGAGACCCAGTACTTC. Residues: CASSRGGLQETQYF.

The chain carries TRBV7-9 and TRBJ2-3; the match to TRBD1 covers 7 bases. V shed 4 bases, J shed 2 bases, and the junction held 15 bases outside the gene matches. The germline V gene encodes CDR1 SEHNR and CDR2 FQNEAQ (reference sequence). CDR3 size: 18 residues. CDR3 protein: CASSSYQIRDRPTDTQYF. The DNA of the CDR3 is TGTGCCAGCAGCTCTTACCAGATCCGGGACAGACCCACAGATACGCAGTATTTT.

V and J are TRBV13 and TRBJ2-1, with D maybe TRBD1 (5 bases). Germline values: CDR1 PRHDT, CDR2 FYEKMQ (reference sequence). Trimming cost V 1 base and J 12 bases, with 16 bases left between them. This CDR3 contains 14 residues. The CDR3 sequence: CASSLDRSPSRQFF. DNA for the CDR3: TGTGCCAGCAGCTTAGACAGGTCGCCGTCCCGGCAGTTCTTC.

The chain is built from TRBV13 and TRBJ2-7; possible D gene TRBD2, 5 bases. V was pared by 0 bases and J by 2 bases, with 8 bases between. The CDR3 has 14 residues. CDR1 and CDR2 from the germline V gene are PRHDT and FYEKMQ (reference sequence). CDR3 loop: CASSLGLAAYEQYF. The CDR3 region has the DNA TGTGCCAGCAGCTTAGGCCTAGCAGCCTACGAGCAGTACTTC.

A note on this clone: One junction end disagrees with the germline gene, perhaps due to a read error. CDR3 loop: CASSQDMGAGANGLTF. CDR3 in DNA: TGCGCCAGCAGCCAAGATATGGGGGCTGGGGCCAACGGCCTGACTTTC. The chain joins TRBV4-3 to TRBJ2-6, with D possibly TRBD1 on 6 matching bases. In germline, CDR1 is LGHNA, CDR2 YSLEER. The CDR3 totals 16 residues.

The chain links TRBV7-8 to TRBJ1-1; D not resolved. Trimming took 1 base from V and 1 from J, leaving 4 bases between them. Germline CDR1 is SGHVS and CDR2 is FQNEAQ. The CDR3 is made up of 13 amino acids. In nucleotides, the CDR3 is TGTGCCAGCAGCTTAGTCCGGAACACTGAAGCTTTCTTT. Its translation: CASSLVRNTEAFF.

V and J are TRBV2 and TRBJ1-2; D is undetermined. The CDR3 has 13 amino acids. V lost 2 bases and J lost 3, with 7 bases in between. Germline CDR1 is SNHLY and CDR2 is FYNNEI. This CDR3 reads CASSERRDYGYTF. In nucleotides, the CDR3 is TGTGCCAGCAGTGAAAGGAGGGACTATGGCTACACCTTC.

The J gene is TRBJ1-1, the V gene TRBV6-5; no definite D call. The CDR3 runs to 14 residues. Germline loops: CDR1 MNHEY, CDR2 SVGAGI. Trimming removed 0 bases at V and 1 base at J, with 6 bases between. CDR3 sequence reads: CASSYSQRNTEAFF. The CDR3 nucleotides read TGTGCCAGCAGTTACTCGCAGCGGAACACTGAAGCTTTCTTT.

The chain links TRBV14 to TRBJ2-2, with TRBD2 matching over 7 bases. The ends lost 1 base at V and 5 bases at J; junction bases unmatched: 4. The CDR3 covers 15 residues. Germline lookup yields CDR1 SGHDN and CDR2 FVKESK. DNA of the CDR3: TGTGCCAGCAGCCAAGTTTACGGGGGGACCGGGGAGCTGTTTTTT. Its protein product is CASSQVYGGTGELFF.